Listed below are T cell receptor beta chains from one sample, sequenced in a study of OX40 agonist ivuxolimab in advanced cancers. Here immunoSEQ multiplex PCR was the method, and the copy in TCRdb shows in-frame clones only, minus some. In the table there are fewer than 30,000 clones, roughly 84% of which are singletons. The sequences come from CD4+ or CD8+ T cells sorted from blood, collected in a trial of the OX40 agonist ivuxolimab. The receptors originated from an adult with an advanced solid tumor such as melanoma, head and neck, liver or kidney cancer. Each CDR3 is given with its conserved first and last residue. The order of the fields is J gene, V gene, clone size, CDR3 protein. Clone size is shown for a subset of rows, as once, few, many or a class of expanded clone.

j_gene: TRBJ2-7
v_gene: TRBV11-3
abundance: -
CDR3aa: CASSITSGPSYEQYF

j_gene: TRBJ2-7
v_gene: TRBV7-9
abundance: -
CDR3aa: CATSDSLLPEQYF

j_gene: TRBJ2-7
v_gene: TRBV2
abundance: few
CDR3aa: CASSVTGAGTRFRSSLDEQYF

j_gene: TRBJ2-7
v_gene: TRBV29-1
abundance: -
CDR3aa: CSVVADRYEQYF

j_gene: TRBJ2-7
v_gene: TRBV7-9
abundance: -
CDR3aa: CASSLVRQGTYEQYF

j_gene: TRBJ1-1
v_gene: TRBV2
abundance: few
CDR3aa: CASSPISDRANTEAFF

j_gene: TRBJ2-2
v_gene: TRBV19
abundance: -
CDR3aa: CASSTGTHNTGELFF

j_gene: TRBJ2-7
v_gene: TRBV19
abundance: once
CDR3aa: CASSIDPSGTGALDEQYF

j_gene: TRBJ2-5
v_gene: TRBV28
abundance: -
CDR3aa: CASSLAVAGAQETQYF

j_gene: TRBJ2-1
v_gene: TRBV25-1
abundance: few
CDR3aa: CASSGGTRYNEQFF

j_gene: TRBJ1-2
v_gene: TRBV19
abundance: once
CDR3aa: CASSTSLTAYGYTF

j_gene: TRBJ1-5
v_gene: TRBV5-6
abundance: few
CDR3aa: CASSLWTGYSNQPQHF

j_gene: TRBJ2-2
v_gene: TRBV27
abundance: -
CDR3aa: CASSLKGTVTNTGELFF

j_gene: TRBJ2-1
v_gene: TRBV7-8
abundance: -
CDR3aa: CAGGRTYNEQFF

j_gene: TRBJ1-2
v_gene: TRBV28
abundance: -
CDR3aa: CASTPGHAYYGYTF

j_gene: TRBJ1-1
v_gene: TRBV7-6
abundance: -
CDR3aa: CASSTGGINTEAFF

j_gene: TRBJ1-2
v_gene: TRBV7-6
abundance: few
CDR3aa: CASSAGYGYTF

j_gene: TRBJ1-1
v_gene: TRBV4-3
abundance: -
CDR3aa: CASSLDRGTEAFF

j_gene: TRBJ2-7
v_gene: TRBV19
abundance: -
CDR3aa: CASSPTTGGFEQYF

j_gene: -
v_gene: TRBV5-6
abundance: -
CDR3aa: CASSYGSLGEQYF

j_gene: TRBJ2-7
v_gene: TRBV29-1
abundance: -
CDR3aa: CSVIRDGNSYEQYF

j_gene: TRBJ2-3
v_gene: TRBV7-9
abundance: few
CDR3aa: CASSLGSTDTQYF

j_gene: TRBJ2-3
v_gene: TRBV6-1
abundance: -
CDR3aa: CASRVLAASFDTQYF

j_gene: TRBJ1-2
v_gene: TRBV11-2
abundance: -
CDR3aa: CASSPDGDYGYTF

j_gene: TRBJ2-3
v_gene: TRBV30
abundance: -
CDR3aa: CAWSLGATVGDTQYF

j_gene: TRBJ1-1
v_gene: TRBV7-6
abundance: -
CDR3aa: CASSALDSLNTEAFF

j_gene: TRBJ2-5
v_gene: TRBV11-1
abundance: -
CDR3aa: CASMRGLLAGPMRGETQYF

j_gene: TRBJ1-1
v_gene: TRBV30
abundance: -
CDR3aa: CAWILPVEAFF

j_gene: TRBJ2-1
v_gene: TRBV21-1
abundance: once
CDR3aa: CASTLRLAGGPFYEQFF

j_gene: TRBJ2-7
v_gene: TRBV10-3
abundance: -
CDR3aa: CAISAGRDPSSYEQYF

j_gene: TRBJ2-2
v_gene: TRBV7-2
abundance: -
CDR3aa: CASSLYIPLIHTGELFF

j_gene: TRBJ1-4
v_gene: TRBV7-9
abundance: -
CDR3aa: CAVRGRDNEKLFF

j_gene: TRBJ1-3
v_gene: TRBV2
abundance: -
CDR3aa: CASSEATGLSGNTIYF

j_gene: TRBJ1-2
v_gene: TRBV5-1
abundance: -
CDR3aa: CASSDGRSIGPSGGYTF

j_gene: TRBJ1-2
v_gene: TRBV4-2
abundance: medium-sized
CDR3aa: CASSPDKIPNYGYTF

j_gene: TRBJ2-7
v_gene: TRBV30
abundance: -
CDR3aa: CAWSVSGDEQYF